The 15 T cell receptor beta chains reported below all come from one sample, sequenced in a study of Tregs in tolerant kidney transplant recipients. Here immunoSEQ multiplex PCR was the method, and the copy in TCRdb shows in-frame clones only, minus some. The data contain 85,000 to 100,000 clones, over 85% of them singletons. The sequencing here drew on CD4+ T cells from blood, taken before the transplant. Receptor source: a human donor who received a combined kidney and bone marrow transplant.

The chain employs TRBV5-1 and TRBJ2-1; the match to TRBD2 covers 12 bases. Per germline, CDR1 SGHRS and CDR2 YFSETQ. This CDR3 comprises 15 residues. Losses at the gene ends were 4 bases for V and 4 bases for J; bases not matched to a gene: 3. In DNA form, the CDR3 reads TGCGCCAGCAGCGGCGGGACTAGCGGGTACAATGAGCAGTTCTTC. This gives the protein CASSGGTSGYNEQFF.

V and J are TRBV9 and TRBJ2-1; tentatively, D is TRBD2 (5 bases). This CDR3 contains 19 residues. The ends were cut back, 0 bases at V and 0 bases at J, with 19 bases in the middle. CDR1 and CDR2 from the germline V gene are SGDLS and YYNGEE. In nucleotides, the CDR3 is TGTGCCAGCAGCGTAGCTAGTGAGGGAACCCGATACTCCTACAATGAGCAGTTCTTC. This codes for CASSVASEGTRYSYNEQFF. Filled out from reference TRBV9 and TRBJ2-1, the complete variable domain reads DSGVTQTPKHLITATGQRVTLRCSPRSGDLSVYWYQQSLDQGLQFLIQYYNGEERAKGNILERFSAQQFPDLHSELNLSSLELGDSALYFCASSVASEGTRYSYNEQFFGPGTRLTVL.

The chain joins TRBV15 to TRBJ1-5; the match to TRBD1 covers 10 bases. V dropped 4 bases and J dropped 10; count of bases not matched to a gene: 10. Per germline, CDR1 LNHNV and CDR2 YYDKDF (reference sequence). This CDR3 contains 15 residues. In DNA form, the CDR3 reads TGTGCCACCAGCAAACGACAGGGGGCAAGTGAACCCCAGCATTTT. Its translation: CATSKRQGASEPQHF.

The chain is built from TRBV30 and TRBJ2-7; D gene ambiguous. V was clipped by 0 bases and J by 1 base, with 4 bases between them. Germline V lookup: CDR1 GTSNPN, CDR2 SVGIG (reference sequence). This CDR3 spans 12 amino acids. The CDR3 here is CAWSVGSYEQYF. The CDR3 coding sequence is TGTGCCTGGAGTGTCGGGTCCTACGAGCAGTACTTC.

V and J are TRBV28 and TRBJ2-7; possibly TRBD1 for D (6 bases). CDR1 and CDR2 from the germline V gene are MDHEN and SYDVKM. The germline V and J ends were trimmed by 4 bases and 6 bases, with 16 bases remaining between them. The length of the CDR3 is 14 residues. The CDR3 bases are TGTGCCAGCAGTTACAGGGAAAGGAGGCGCGAGCAGTACTTC. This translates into CASSYRERRREQYF.

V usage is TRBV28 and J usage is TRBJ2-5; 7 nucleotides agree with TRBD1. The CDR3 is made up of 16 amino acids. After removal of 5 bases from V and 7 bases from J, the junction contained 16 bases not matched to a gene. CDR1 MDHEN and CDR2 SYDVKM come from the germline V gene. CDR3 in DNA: TGTGCCAGCAGTATCATCATAGTCGACAGGGCTGGGACCCAGTACTTC. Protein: CASSIIIVDRAGTQYF.

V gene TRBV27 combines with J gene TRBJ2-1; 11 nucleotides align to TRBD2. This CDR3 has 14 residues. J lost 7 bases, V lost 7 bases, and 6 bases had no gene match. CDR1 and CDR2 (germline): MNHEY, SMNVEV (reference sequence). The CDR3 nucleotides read TGTGCCAGCACCCAACTAGCGGGAGCAAATGAGCAGTTCTTC. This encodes CASTQLAGANEQFF.

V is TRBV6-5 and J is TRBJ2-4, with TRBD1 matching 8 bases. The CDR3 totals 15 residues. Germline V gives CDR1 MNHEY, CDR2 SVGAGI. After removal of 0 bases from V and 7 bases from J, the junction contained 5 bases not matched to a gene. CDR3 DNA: TGTGCCAGCAGTTACTCCCAGGGGGCCGGGAACATTCAGTACTTC. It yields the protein CASSYSQGAGNIQYF.

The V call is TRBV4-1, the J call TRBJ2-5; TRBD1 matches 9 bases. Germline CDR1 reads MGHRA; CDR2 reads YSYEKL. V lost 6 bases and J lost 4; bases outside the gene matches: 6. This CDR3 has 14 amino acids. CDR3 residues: CASSQRDRAETQYF. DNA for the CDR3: TGCGCCAGCAGTCAGAGGGACAGGGCAGAGACCCAGTACTTC.

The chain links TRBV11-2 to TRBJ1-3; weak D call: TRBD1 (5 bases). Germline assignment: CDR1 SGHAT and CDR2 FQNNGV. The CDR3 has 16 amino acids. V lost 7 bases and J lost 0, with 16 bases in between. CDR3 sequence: CASTGGFRYSGNTIYF. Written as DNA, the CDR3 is TGTGCCAGCACTGGGGGGTTTCGCTACTCTGGAAACACCATATATTTT.

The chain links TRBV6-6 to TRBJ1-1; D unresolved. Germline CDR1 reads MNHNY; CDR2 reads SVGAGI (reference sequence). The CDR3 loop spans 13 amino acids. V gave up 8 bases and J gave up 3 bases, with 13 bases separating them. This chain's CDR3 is CASHTGSYTEAFF. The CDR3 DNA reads TGTGCCAGCCATACGGGAAGTTACACTGAAGCTTTCTTT.

The CDR3 sequence is CASSLKPPGQVRAGELFF. The DNA of the CDR3 is TGTGCCAGCAGCTTAAAACCCCCGGGACAGGTCCGGGCCGGGGAGCTGTTTTTT. The chain combines TRBV7-6 with TRBJ2-2; TRBD1 matches at 8 bases. This CDR3 region has 18 residues. Germline lookup yields CDR1 SGHVS and CDR2 FNYEAQ. V lost 2 bases to trimming and J lost 6 bases; unmatched junction nucleotides: 14.

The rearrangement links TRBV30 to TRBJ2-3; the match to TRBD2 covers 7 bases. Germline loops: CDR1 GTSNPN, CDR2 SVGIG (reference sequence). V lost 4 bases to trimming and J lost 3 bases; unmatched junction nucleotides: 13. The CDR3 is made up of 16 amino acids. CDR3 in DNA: TGTGCCTGGACTACCGGGGGGATCAGGTGGACAGATACGCAGTATTTT. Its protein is CAWTTGGIRWTDTQYF. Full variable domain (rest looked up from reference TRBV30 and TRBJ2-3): SQTIHQWPATLVQPVGSPLSLECTVEGTSNPNLYWYRQAAGRGLQLLFYSVGIGQISSEVPQNLSASRPQDRQFILSSKKLLLSDSGFYLCAWTTGGIRWTDTQYFGPGTRLTVL.

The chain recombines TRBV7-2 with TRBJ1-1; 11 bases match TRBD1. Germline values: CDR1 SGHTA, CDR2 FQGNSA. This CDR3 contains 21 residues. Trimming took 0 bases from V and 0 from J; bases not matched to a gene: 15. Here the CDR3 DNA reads TGTGCCAGCAGCTTAGCTTTCCAACGTTCCCGGGACAGGGGGATGAACACTGAAGCTTTCTTT. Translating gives CASSLAFQRSRDRGMNTEAFF.

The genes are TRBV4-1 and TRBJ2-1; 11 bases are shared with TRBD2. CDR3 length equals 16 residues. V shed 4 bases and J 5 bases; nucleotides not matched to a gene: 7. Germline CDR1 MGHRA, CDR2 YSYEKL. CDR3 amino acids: CASSPSLAGVDNEQFF. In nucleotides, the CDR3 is TGCGCCAGCAGCCCTTCACTAGCGGGGGTCGACAATGAGCAGTTCTTC.